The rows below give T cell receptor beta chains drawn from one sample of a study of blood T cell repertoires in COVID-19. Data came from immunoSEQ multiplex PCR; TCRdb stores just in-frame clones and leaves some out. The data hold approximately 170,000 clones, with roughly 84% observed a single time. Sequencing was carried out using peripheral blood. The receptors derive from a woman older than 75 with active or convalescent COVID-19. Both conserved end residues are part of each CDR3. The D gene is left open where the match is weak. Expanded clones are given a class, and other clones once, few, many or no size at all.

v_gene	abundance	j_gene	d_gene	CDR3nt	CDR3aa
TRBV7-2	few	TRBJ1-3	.	TGTGCCAGCAGCTTACAGGGAGGTGGAAACACCATATATTTT	CASSLQGGGNTIYF
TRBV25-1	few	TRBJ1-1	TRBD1	TGTGCCAGCAGTGAGAGGGACAGACCGAACACTGAAGCTTTCTTT	CASSERDRPNTEAFF
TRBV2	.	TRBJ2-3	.	TGTGCCAGCAGTGAAGGAGTCACAGATACGCAGTATTTT	CASSEGVTDTQYF
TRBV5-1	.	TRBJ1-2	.	TGCGCCAGCAGCCTGCCCCAGGGCACAGGGAACTATGGCTACACCTTC	CASSLPQGTGNYGYTF
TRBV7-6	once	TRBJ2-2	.	TGTGCCAGCAGCCCAATCGGGGGGCACCCGAACACCGGGGAGCTGTTTTTT	CASSPIGGHPNTGELFF
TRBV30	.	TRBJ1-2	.	TGTGCCTGGAGTGTACCTTCCGGGGGTGGCTACACCTTC	CAWSVPSGGGYTF
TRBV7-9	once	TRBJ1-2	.	TGTGCCAGCAGCTTATCATCAGACACCCCCAACTATGGCTACACCTTC	CASSLSSDTPNYGYTF
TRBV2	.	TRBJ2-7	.	TGTGCCAGCACTGCAGCCTACGAGCAGTACTTC	CASTAAYEQYF
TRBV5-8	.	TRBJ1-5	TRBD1	TGTGCCAGCAGCCGGGGACAGGGTGGAAATCAGCCCCAGCATTTT	CASSRGQGGNQPQHF
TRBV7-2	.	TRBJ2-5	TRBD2	TGTGCCAGCAGCTTCTTCGGGGGGGAGGAGACCCAGTACTTC	CASSFFGGEETQYF
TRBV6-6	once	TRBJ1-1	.	TGTGCCAGCAGTTCTCACATGGTGAACACTGAAGCTTTCTTT	CASSSHMVNTEAFF
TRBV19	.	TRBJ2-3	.	TGTGCCAGTAGAACCACTAGCACAGATACGCAGTATTTT	CASRTTSTDTQYF
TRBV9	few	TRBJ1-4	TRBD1	TGTGCCAGCGCGAGGGGGCCGGGTGAAAAACTGTTTTTT	CASARGPGEKLFF
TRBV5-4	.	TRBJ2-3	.	TGTGCCAGCAGCCCGGAACTAGCAATCAGCACAGATACGCAGTATTTT	CASSPELAISTDTQYF
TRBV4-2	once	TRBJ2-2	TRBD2	TGTGCCAGCAGCCGTGGGAGGGGCACCGGGGAGCTGTTTTTT	CASSRGRGTGELFF
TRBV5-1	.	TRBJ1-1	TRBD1	TGCGCCAGCAGCTTTGGACAGGGATGGGGTTCCACTGAAGCTTTCTTT	CASSFGQGWGSTEAFF
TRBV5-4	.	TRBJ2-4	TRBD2	TGTGCCAGCAGCCCCGGCGGGGGCAAAAACATTCAGTACTTC	CASSPGGGKNIQYF
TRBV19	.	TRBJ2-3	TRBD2	TGTGCCAGTAGTCCCCGGGGGGGGGCCCGCACAGATACGCAGTATTTT	CASSPRGGARTDTQYF
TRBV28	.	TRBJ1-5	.	TGTGCCAGCAAAGGGGACACCTCTGCCTTTGGTCAGCCCCAGCATTTT	CASKGDTSAFGQPQHF
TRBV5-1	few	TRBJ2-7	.	TGCGCCAGCAGCTCGGACTTTAGTGCGGGCCAATACGAGCAGTACTTC	CASSSDFSAGQYEQYF
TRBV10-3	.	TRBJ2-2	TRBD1	TGTGCCTCTCAGCGGACCGGGACAGGGAACACCGGGGAGCTGTTTTTT	CASQRTGTGNTGELFF
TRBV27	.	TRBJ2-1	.	TGTGCCAGCCGCCCCGCCGGCGGTCTCTCCTACAATGAGCAGTTCTTC	CASRPAGGLSYNEQFF
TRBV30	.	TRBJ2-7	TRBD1	TGTGCCTACATGACAGGGGCCTACGAGCAGTACTTC	CAYMTGAYEQYF
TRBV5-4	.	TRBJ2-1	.	TGTGCCAGCAGCTTAGGAGGCCGGGTGGACAGAGCCAATGAGCAGTTCTTC	CASSLGGRVDRANEQFF
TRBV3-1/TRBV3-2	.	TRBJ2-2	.	TGTGCCAGCAGCCAAGGCCTAGCGACGAACACCGGGGAGCTGTTTTTT	CASSQGLATNTGELFF
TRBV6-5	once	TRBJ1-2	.	TGTGCCAGCGGGGGGTGGGGCGACTATGGCTACACCTTC	CASGGWGDYGYTF
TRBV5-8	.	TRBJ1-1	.	TGTGCCAGCAGCGGGGGACAAAGGTTCGCTGAAGCTTTCTTT	CASSGGQRFAEAFF
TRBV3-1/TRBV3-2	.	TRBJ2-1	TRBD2	TGTGCCAGCAGCCAAGAGGGACTAGCGGGAGCCGAGCAGTTCTTC	CASSQEGLAGAEQFF
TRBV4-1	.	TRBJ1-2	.	TGCGCCAGCAGTGGTGTCGAACAGCCGACCTTC	CASSGVEQPTF
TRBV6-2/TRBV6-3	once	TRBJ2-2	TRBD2	TGTGCCAGCAGTTACGGTGGGGGTAGCGGGAAGGCTTCCGGGGAGCTGTTTTTT	CASSYGGGSGKASGELFF
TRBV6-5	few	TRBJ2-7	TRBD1	TGTGCCAGCACCACCGGGACAGGGGGTAACGAGCAGTACTTC	CASTTGTGGNEQYF
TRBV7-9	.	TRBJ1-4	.	TGTGCCAGCAGCATCGGTTATTCACAGGGCCGAGATGAAAAACTGTTTTTT	CASSIGYSQGRDEKLFF
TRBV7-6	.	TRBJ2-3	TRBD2	TGTGCCAGCAGCCCATGGACTAGCGGGACCCCCGATACGCAGTATTTT	CASSPWTSGTPDTQYF
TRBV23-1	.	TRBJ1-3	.	TGCGCCAGCAGTCCCGCGACTCCCGCAGGAAACACCATATATTTT	CASSPATPAGNTIYF
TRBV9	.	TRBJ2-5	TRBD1	TGTGCCAGCAGCCCAACAGGGGGCGGAGAAGAGACCCAGTACTTC	CASSPTGGGEETQYF
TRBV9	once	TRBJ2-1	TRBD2	TGTGCCAGCAGCCCCGAAACTAGCGGGGACAATGAGCAGTTCTTC	CASSPETSGDNEQFF
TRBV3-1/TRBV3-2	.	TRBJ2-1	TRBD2	TGTGCCAGCAGCCCCACCAGCGGGGGCTACAATGAGCAGTTCTTC	CASSPTSGGYNEQFF
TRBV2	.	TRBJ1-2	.	TGTGCCAGCAGTGAAAACGCAGGGAACTATGGCTACACCTTC	CASSENAGNYGYTF
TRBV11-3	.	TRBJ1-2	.	TGTGCCAGCAGCTTAGCCGCGGCAGCCAGCAGGAGGTGTGGCTACACCTTC	CASSLAAAASRRCGYTF
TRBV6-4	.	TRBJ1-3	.	TGTGCCAGCAGCCCCGAACAGGGCTCTGGAAACACCATATATTTT	CASSPEQGSGNTIYF
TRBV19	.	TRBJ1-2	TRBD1	TGTGCCAGTAGAGGACAGGGAAGTTCGAGCTACACCTTC	CASRGQGSSSYTF
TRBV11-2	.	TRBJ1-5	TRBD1	TGTGCCAGCAGCCCCCCGGGACAGGAGAGACCCCAGCATTTT	CASSPPGQERPQHF
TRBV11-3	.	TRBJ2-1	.	TGTGCCAGCAGCTTAGGTCCTTCAGGTGAGCAGTTCTTC	CASSLGPSGEQFF
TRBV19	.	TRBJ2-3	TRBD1	TGTGCCAGTAGCAATGGACAGGGTGGGGATACGCAGTATTTT	CASSNGQGGDTQYF
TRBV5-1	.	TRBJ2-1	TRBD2	TGCGCCAGCAGCTTGGGGCTAGCGGGGGCTCAAGAGCAGTTCTTC	CASSLGLAGAQEQFF
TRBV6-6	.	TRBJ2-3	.	TGTGCCAGCAGGTTAGATAGCACAGATACGCAGTATTTT	CASRLDSTDTQYF
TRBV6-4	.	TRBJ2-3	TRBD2	TGTGCCAGCAGTGGACTAGCGGGAGATACGCAGTATTTT	CASSGLAGDTQYF
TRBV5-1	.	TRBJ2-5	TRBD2	TGCGCCAGCAGCCCCGGGACTAGCGGTGAGACCCAGTACTTC	CASSPGTSGETQYF
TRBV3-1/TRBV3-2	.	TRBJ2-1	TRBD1	TGTGCCAGCAGCCAGATGGGACAGACCTCCTACAATGAGCAGTTCTTC	CASSQMGQTSYNEQFF
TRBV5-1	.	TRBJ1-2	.	TGCGCCAGCAGCTTGTTCCCACCGGGGCAGGGGACCTATGGCTACACCTTC	CASSLFPPGQGTYGYTF
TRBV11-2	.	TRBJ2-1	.	TGTGCCAGCAGCTTAGTACAGGGAGGGGGTGAGCAGTTCTTC	CASSLVQGGGEQFF
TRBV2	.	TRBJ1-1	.	TGTGCCAGCAGTGCAGACACTGAAGCTTTCTTT	CASSADTEAFF
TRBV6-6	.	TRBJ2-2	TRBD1	TGTGCCATAGCCGACAGGGCCGGGGAGCTGTTTTTT	CAIADRAGELFF
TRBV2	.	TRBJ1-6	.	TGTGCCAGCAGTGAACAGGGGTCACCCCTCCACTTT	CASSEQGSPLHF
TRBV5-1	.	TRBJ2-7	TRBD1	TGCGCCAGCAGCTTGGTTGGACAGGGGTTGAACGAGCAGTACTTC	CASSLVGQGLNEQYF
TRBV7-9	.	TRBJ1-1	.	TGTGCCAGCAGCTTAATCGGGGGGGACACTGAAGCTTTCTTT	CASSLIGGDTEAFF
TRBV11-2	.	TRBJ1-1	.	TGTGCCAGCAGCTTAGGCCCCAGTGACATAAACACTGAAGCTTTCTTT	CASSLGPSDINTEAFF
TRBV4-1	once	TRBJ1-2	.	TGCGCCAGCAGCCAAGCTCCGCCGGGGTATGGCTACACCTTC	CASSQAPPGYGYTF
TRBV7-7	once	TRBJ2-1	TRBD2	TGTGCCAGCAGCTTAGGTGGGACTAGCGGGAGGGTAAACAATGAGCAGTTCTTC	CASSLGGTSGRVNNEQFF
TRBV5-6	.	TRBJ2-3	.	TGTGCCAGCAGCTTGGTGGGAGCCAGCACAGATACGCAGTATTTT	CASSLVGASTDTQYF